Following are 21 T cell receptor beta chains from one sample sequenced in a study of metastatic and nonmetastatic thyroid tumors (dated by TCRdb to about 2020). Library preparation used PCR. The sample was run on an Illumina HiSeq 4000. The raw public data were reprocessed by TCRdb itself: fastp quality trimming at Q25, MiXCR clonotype calling, in-frame beta chains only. The table for this sample lists approximately 21,000 clones; 23% of them were counted only once. Of the sample, 71% is held by the ten largest clones. None of the patients had been given any treatment before thyroid surgery. Sequencing input: blood. The receptor source for this set is a male donor with papillary thyroid cancer or a benign thyroid nodule (not recorded which). Some clones in this sample may be carry-over from other donors' samples.

The CDR3 bases are TGTGCCAGCAGTTTAGAAGGGGTCCTGAACACTGAAGGGTTCTTT. This codes for CASSLEGVLNTEGFF. The rearrangement joins TRBV12-3 or TRBV12-4 to TRBJ1-1, with D tentatively TRBD1 (5 bases). Trimming stripped 1 base from V and 14 bases from J, with 23 bases between. The CDR3 has 15 amino acids.

Only a few counts were recorded for this clone. V and J are TRBV10-3 and TRBJ1-5; D remains unclear. Between the trimmed V and J ends, which lost 0 bases and 3 bases, there was a span of 15 bases. This CDR3 has 17 amino acids. CDR1 is ENHRY and CDR2 is SYGVKD in the germline V gene. CDR3 region: CAISESRGGVYNQPQHF. In DNA form, the CDR3 reads TGTGCCATCAGTGAGTCACGGGGTGGAGTGTACAATCAGCCCCAGCATTTT.

This clone has ten or more counts. V gene TRBV2 combines with J gene TRBJ2-4; no clear D gene. V lost 6 bases and J 7 bases, leaving 13 bases between the germline ends. Germline V CDR1 and CDR2: SNHLY, FYNNEI. CDR3 length: 13 amino acids. CDR3 in DNA: TGTGCCAGCAGAGACGGAGTCGGCAACATTCAGTACTTC. Protein product: CASRDGVGNIQYF.

As concerns this clone: A single base separates this from a much larger clone, so it may be a read error. The genes are TRBV3-1 and TRBJ2-7; no reliable D call. The CDR3 consists of 11 residues. Germline CDR1 reads LGHDT; CDR2 reads YNNKEL (reference sequence). In DNA, the CDR3 is TGTGCCAGCGGCCAGACCTACGAGCAGTACTTC. Its protein is CASGQTYEQYF.

This clone was observed a handful of times. This chain connects TRBV12-3 or TRBV12-4 to TRBJ1-1; TRBD1 is a possible D gene (5 bases). The CDR3 has 15 amino acids. V lost 2 bases and J 3 bases, leaving 13 bases between the germline ends. For the CDR3, the DNA is TGTGCCAGCAGTTTAATCACAGGCGCCGACACTGAAGCTTTCTTT. It specifies CASSLITGADTEAFF.

About this clone itself: A much larger clone lies one base from this, so it may be a read error. Likely a read error: the CDR3 ends without its conserved phenylalanine or tryptophan. The chain uses TRBV19 and TRBJ2-7; TRBD1 aligns across 7 bases. CDR1 is LNHDA, CDR2 SQIVND, per germline (reference sequence). The trim removed 4 bases at V and 4 bases at J, leaving 1 base unmatched. The CDR3 covers 12 residues. The CDR3 spells CASSSRGYEQYL. Here the CDR3 DNA reads TGTGCCAGTAGTAGCAGGGGGTACGAGCAGTACCTC.

The chain joins TRBV10-3 to TRBJ1-4, with D possibly TRBD1 on 5 matching bases. Germline assignment: CDR1 ENHRY and CDR2 SYGVKD. V was pared by 5 bases and J by 7 bases, with 11 bases between. The CDR3 has 13 amino acids. This CDR3 reads CAISRQPGEKLFF. CDR3 sequence (DNA): TGTGCCATCAGTAGACAGCCGGGTGAAAAACTGTTTTTT.

The V call is TRBV6-2 or TRBV6-3, the J call TRBJ1-1; TRBD1 is a possible D gene (5 bases). V was trimmed by 6 bases and J by 6 bases, leaving 14 bases between them. Germline values: CDR1 MNHEY, CDR2 SVGEGT. The CDR3 has 13 amino acids. CDR3 loop: CASSHGAGAEAFF. In DNA, the CDR3 is TGTGCCAGCAGCCACGGGGCGGGAGCTGAAGCTTTCTTT.

This clone was counted many times. This chain connects TRBV28 to TRBJ1-2; TRBD1 agrees at 9 bases. The CDR3 covers 17 residues. The V segment lost 3 bases and the J segment 4 bases; nucleotides outside the gene matches: 12. Germline CDR1 reads MDHEN; CDR2 reads SYDVKM. This chain's CDR3 is CASSFPWTGAGIYGYTF. The CDR3 region has the DNA TGTGCCAGCAGTTTCCCATGGACAGGGGCAGGTATCTATGGCTACACCTTC.

Worth noting for this clone: This may be a read error, as it is one base from a much larger clone. The J gene is TRBJ1-2, the V gene TRBV5-6; TRBD1 matches at 8 bases. From germline, CDR1 is SGHDT and CDR2 YYEEEE. The CDR3 length is 13 residues. CDR3 region: CVSSYGTGGGYTF. The CDR3 nucleotides read TGTGTCAGCAGCTACGGGACAGGCGGTGGCTACACCTTC.

This clone has just a few counts. The rearrangement joins TRBV6-2 or TRBV6-3 to TRBJ1-1; D gene ambiguous. The CDR3 has 15 residues. V dropped 4 bases and J dropped 0 bases, with 12 bases sitting between them. Germline V gives CDR1 MNHEY, CDR2 SVGEGT. The chain's CDR3 is CASSSSHFMNTEAFF. As DNA, the CDR3 is TGTGCCAGCAGTTCTAGCCACTTCATGAACACTGAAGCTTTCTTT.

This clone has ten or more counts. The chain combines TRBV28 with TRBJ2-1; 8 positions agree with TRBD1. The germline gives CDR1 MDHEN, CDR2 SYDVKM. The CDR3 is 13 amino acids. Losses at the gene ends were 8 bases for V and 7 bases for J; bases not matched to a gene: 7. The CDR3 region is CASYAGGVNEQFF. The DNA of the CDR3 is TGTGCCAGCTATGCAGGGGGCGTAAATGAGCAGTTCTTC.

This clone was counted many times. This chain uses TRBV7-2 with TRBJ1-4; TRBD1 is a possible D gene (5 bases). The CDR3 covers 13 residues. The V and J ends lost 4 bases and 10 bases respectively, with 13 bases between them. CDR1 is SGHTA, CDR2 FQGNSA, per germline. CDR3 region: CASSSGEGLKLFF. The CDR3 DNA sequence: TGTGCCAGCAGCTCGGGGGAGGGATTAAAACTGTTTTTT.

Details on this clone: This may be a read error, as it is one base from a much larger clone. This sequence joins TRBV20-1 and TRBJ2-1; D is possibly TRBD1 or TRBD2 (5 bases each). Germline CDR1 reads DFQATT; CDR2 reads SNEGSKA (reference sequence). This CDR3 region has 14 residues. DNA for the CDR3: TGCAGCGGAGAGGTTCTGAGGGGAATCAATGAGCAGCTCTTC. Protein product: CSGEVLRGINEQLF.

There are many counts of this clone. The chain is built from TRBV4-2 and TRBJ2-2; 9 nucleotides align to TRBD1. V was clipped by 6 bases and J by 3 bases; unmatched bases: 11. CDR1 and CDR2 from the germline V gene are LGHNA and YNFKEQ. The CDR3 is 17 residues long. The CDR3 reads CASSLKQGAAYTGELFF. Written as DNA, the CDR3 is TGTGCCAGCAGTCTCAAACAGGGGGCGGCTTACACCGGGGAGCTGTTTTTT.

This clone was found many times. This chain joins TRBV24-1 and TRBJ1-1; possibly TRBD1 for D (5 bases). This CDR3 contains 13 residues. Trimming took 5 bases from V and 1 from J, leaving 7 bases between them. Germline V gives CDR1 KGHDR, CDR2 SFDVKD. The CDR3 bases are TGTGCCACCAGTGGAGGGGCGAACACTGAAGCTTTCTTT. Encoded protein: CATSGGANTEAFF.

This clone was seen ten or more times. The CDR3 region is CASSSGLAGVGTDTQYF. CDR3 DNA: TGTGCCAGCAGTTCGGGACTAGCGGGAGTCGGTACAGATACGCAGTATTTT. The gene calls are TRBV6-2 or TRBV6-3 and TRBJ2-3; 14 nucleotides agree with TRBD2. The germline gives CDR1 MNHEY, CDR2 SVGEGT. V trimming: 4 bases; J trimming: 3 bases; junction bases outside the gene matches: 6. The CDR3 sequence is 17 residues long.

This clone was counted at least ten times. The rearrangement joins TRBV7-8 to TRBJ2-6, with TRBD1 matching over 8 bases. The CDR3 sequence is 16 residues long. With 5 bases clipped from V and 2 bases from J, the junction kept 5 bases outside the gene matches. Germline lookup yields CDR1 SGHVS and CDR2 FQNEAQ. DNA of the CDR3: TGTGCCAGCAGCCCAGCAGGGGGCACTGGGGCCAACGTCCTGACTTTC. This sequence encodes CASSPAGGTGANVLTF. The whole variable domain, remainder taken from reference TRBV7-8 and TRBJ2-6, is GAGVSQSPRYKVAKRGQDVALRCDPISGHVSLFWYQQALGQGPEFLTYFQNEAQLDKSGLPSDRFFAERPEGSVSTLKIQRTQQEDSAVYLCASSPAGGTGANVLTFGAGSRLTVL.

Many counts were recorded for this clone. V is TRBV27 and J is TRBJ2-7, with 15 bases fitting TRBD2. The junction had 1 base not matched to a gene; V was cut back by 0 bases and J by 4 bases. This CDR3 has 16 amino acids. Germline V gene data show CDR1 as MNHEY and CDR2 as SMNVEV (reference sequence). The CDR3 DNA follows: TGTGCCAGCAGTTTATCCGGGACTAGCGGGAGGTACGAGCAGTACTTC. Its translation: CASSLSGTSGRYEQYF.

About this clone: The germline gene is not matched at one end of the junction; a read error may be the cause. The rearrangement links TRBV15 to TRBJ2-3; possibly TRBD1 or TRBD2 for D (5 bases each). CDR3 length: 17 residues. Germline CDR1 reads LNHNV; CDR2 reads YYDKDF (reference sequence). DNA of the CDR3: TGTGCCACCAGAAGAGATCCACCGGGGCACGCCACAGATACGCAGTATTTT. Encoded protein: CATRRDPPGHATDTQYF.

Details on this clone: This clone may be a read error of a much larger clone one base away. V is TRBV5-1 and J is TRBJ2-3; possible D gene TRBD2, 5 bases. The length of the CDR3 is 14 residues. The V end lost 5 bases, the J end lost 0 bases, and 10 bases lay between the germline ends. The germline gives CDR1 SGHRS, CDR2 YFSETQ. CDR3 sequence: CASRPRVSTDTQYF. The CDR3 DNA sequence: TGCGCCAGCAGGCCGAGGGTGAGCACAGATACGCAGTATTTT.